This T cell receptor beta chain was recovered during a study of molecular identifiers for immune sequencing clone quantification (dated by TCRdb to about 2018). Looking at the study overall: For a replicate experiment, RNA from around 20,000 or 100,000 naive CD8 T cells was divided into five aliquots, of which four were sequenced. The study was a methods study using CD8 T cells to benchmark molecular-identifier clustering-based TCR repertoire sequencing (MIDCIRS) and TCR RNA copy counting.

Preparation of the library involved PCR. This sample was sequenced with a NextSeq 500. Preparation of bulk TCR libraries followed a previously described approach, with the TCR primers listed in Table S5. Purification of total RNA was performed with the Qiagen AllPrep DNA/RNA kit. Before analysis, reads from multiple sequencing runs of the same library were pooled. On the authors' methods: Only reads with exact TCR constant sequence were kept, trimmed to 150 nt, and grouped by their 12-nt molecular barcodes. Reads in each barcode group were sub-clustered using a 15% Levenshtein threshold, and a quality-weighted consensus sequence was built for each RNA molecule. Non-functional sequences were filtered out, along with any lower-count sequence sitting one edit away from another sequence. Barcode sub-clusters with fewer than 20% of the maximum read count were removed, based on fitting two negative binomial distributions. TCRdb trimmed the raw reads at Q25, called clones with MiXCR and kept productive beta chains. For every CDR3 protein sequence, its rows merge into one entry that carries the most common genes and DNA. It is TCRdb's table, rather than the study itself, that gives the V and J calls and clone size. The sample table shows about half a million distinct CDR3 sequences, and about 26% are seen once. Jointly, the top ten make up under 0.8% of the sample.

Libraries of naive CD8 T cells were built from about 20,000 to 1,000,000 sorted cells, with 10%, 30% or 50% of the purified RNA used. On a BD FACSAria II, naive CD8 T cells were FACS-sorted as CD8+CD4-CCR7+CD45RA+ and collected into RLT Plus buffer. Detection sensitivity was tested by spiking Jurkat RNA equal to roughly ten TCR copies' worth into samples containing roughly 17,000-1,100,000 naive CD8 T cells. CD8 T cells were enriched with RosetteSep CD8+ T Cell Enrichment Cocktail and Ficoll-Paque, followed by ACK red cell lysis. Trimming at the junction amounts to 5 bases on V and 5 bases on J, and the germline ends lie 12 bases apart. The germline V gene supplies CDR1 MGHDK and CDR2 SYGVNS. Reading from cysteine to phenylalanine, the CDR3 counts 14 amino acids. The CDR3 DNA has 42 bases and is translated from base 1. On this clonotype: The antigen it recognizes is unknown. Base qualities are missing; no much larger clone stands one base away.

Overall results and qualifications from the work: Naive libraries contained spiked-in Jurkat TCR RNA (roughly ten copies' worth), which is not part of the donor repertoire. Spiked-in Jurkat TCR RNA equivalent to a single cell was reported to be detectable even among over 800,000 naive CD8 T cells. Modeling gave around 3 recovered TCR RNA copies per cell versus 8 to 10 by digital PCR, implying approximately 30% capture efficiency. In CMV-specific effector cells, over 97% of molecules were held by clones above 20 RNA copies, whereas under 1% of molecules were held by such clones in naive cells. When barcode sub-clustering was not used, chimeric consensus sequences inflated TCR diversity, with chimeras reaching as high as 47%. The sizes of highly expanded clones could end up underestimated when identical TCR molecules share a barcode.

The origin of this receptor is a human donor in good health. Some libraries in this study had Jurkat cell RNA spiked in. The sequencing sample was made of naive CD8+ T cells from blood, with Jurkat cell RNA spiked in. The cell subset or site label of this sample denotes: FACS-sorted CD8+CD4-CCR7+CD45RA+ naive T cells. The rearranged segments are TRBV25-1 and TRBJ1-4, with TRBD1 as a weak D call on 6 bases. DNA sequence: TGTGCCAGCAGTAGGGGGGCCGAGAATGAAAAACTGTTTTTT. It is translated as CASSRGAENEKLFF.